These T cell receptor beta chains were read from a single sample in a study of cytomegalovirus exposure and HLA in healthy donors. Profiling relied on immunoSEQ multiplex PCR, and the TCRdb table lists in-frame clones only, not all of them. This table has roughly 86,000 clones, about three quarters appearing once. The sequenced sample consisted of PBMCs. These receptors were collected from a female donor in good health and CMV-seronegative. Both conserved end residues are part of each CDR3. A D gene is named only where the DNA matches it firmly. Clone size appears in some rows only: once, few, many, or a class for an expanded clone.

J | size | D | V | length | DNA | CDR3
TRBJ2-6 | once | TRBD1 | TRBV4-2 | 21 | TGTGCCAGCAGCCAATACCCTACCTCCGGGACAGGGTCCGCGGGGGCCAACGTCCTGACTTTC | CASSQYPTSGTGSAGANVLTF
TRBJ2-5 | NA | NA | TRBV28 | 15 | TGTGCCAGCAGCCTTACTCGGGGGTTCGGGGAGACCCAGTACTTC | CASSLTRGFGETQYF
TRBJ1-1 | NA | NA | TRBV11-2 | 12 | TGTGCCAGCAGCTCCCGACAGGTTGAAGCTTTCTTT | CASSSRQVEAFF
TRBJ2-7 | NA | NA | TRBV25-1 | 12 | TGTGCCAGCAGTGGTACCACGGGCGAGCAGTACTTC | CASSGTTGEQYF
TRBJ2-1 | NA | NA | TRBV6-1 | 15 | TGTGCCAGCGTTATCGGACAGAGCTCCTACAATGAGCAGTTCTTC | CASVIGQSSYNEQFF
TRBJ1-4 | NA | NA | TRBV30 | 14 | TGTGCCTGGAGCTCACAGGGACCCAATGAAAAACTGTTTTTT | CAWSSQGPNEKLFF
TRBJ1-6 | many | NA | TRBV7-2 | 13 | TGTGCCAGCAGCTTATTAGGGGAATCACCCCTCCACTTT | CASSLLGESPLHF
TRBJ1-1 | NA | TRBD1 | TRBV5-1 | 15 | TGCGCCAGCAGCTTGGGACAGGGCTATAGCACTGAAGCTTTCTTT | CASSLGQGYSTEAFF
TRBJ2-1 | NA | NA | TRBV9 | 14 | TGTGCCAGCAGCGTCATGGGGAGCTACAATGAGCAGTTCTTC | CASSVMGSYNEQFF
TRBJ1-1 | NA | NA | TRBV7-2 | 13 | TGTGCCAGCAGCCTGGACCGAGGGACTGAAGCTTTCTTT | CASSLDRGTEAFF
TRBJ2-5 | NA | NA | TRBV5-5 | 15 | TGTGCCAGCAGCTTGTATTGGGGGCAGGGGGAGACCCAGTACTTC | CASSLYWGQGETQYF
TRBJ1-2 | NA | NA | TRBV4-2 | 15 | TGTGCCAGCAGCCAAGCTAACACAGAGCCCAGGGGCTACACCTTC | CASSQANTEPRGYTF
TRBJ1-4 | few | TRBD1 | TRBV6-5 | 14 | TGTGCCAGCAGTCCCCGACAGGGGTATGAAAAACTGTTTTTT | CASSPRQGYEKLFF
TRBJ1-5 | NA | NA | TRBV6-6 | 12 | TGTGCCAGCAGTAGTGAGGATCAGCCCCAGCATTTT | CASSSEDQPQHF
TRBJ1-1 | few | TRBD1 | TRBV6-5 | 14 | TGTGCCAGCAGGGAACAGGGGCGGAACACTGAAGCTTTCTTT | CASREQGRNTEAFF
TRBJ1-1 | NA | NA | TRBV7-8 | 13 | TGTGCCAGCAGCTCTCAGGGCAACACTGAAGCTTTCTTT | CASSSQGNTEAFF
TRBJ1-4 | NA | NA | TRBV27 | 14 | TGTGCCAGCAGTTTTAGGACTAAAAATGAAAAACTGTTTTTT | CASSFRTKNEKLFF
TRBJ2-1 | NA | TRBD2 | TRBV5-1 | 17 | TGCGCCAGCAGCCTAACACGACTAGCGGGAGAGTACAATGAGCAGTTCTTC | CASSLTRLAGEYNEQFF